The entry that follows covers one T cell receptor (beta chain) sequence. The TCRbeta library was prepared with unique molecular identifiers. MiXCR, run by TCRdb on the PCR reads, gives a single entry per CDR3 protein. Of approximately 640,000 distinct CDR3 sequences in the sample, 16% are singletons; the top ten hold 1.1%. The germline CDR1 and CDR2 sequences are ENHRY and SYGVKD. V was pared by 3 bases and J by 3 bases, with 11 bases of the junction left unmatched. This CDR3 is built from 18 residues. This specimen comes from a study of T-cell reconstitution after alpha-beta-depleted transplantation in children.

The J gene is TRBJ1-3, the V gene TRBV10-3; TRBD1 aligns across 10 bases. The source was PBMCs from the stem cell graft donor, collected from the stem cell graft. The receptor was isolated from a human donor who donated a stem cell graft to a child with acute myeloid leukemia. DNA of the CDR3: TGTGCCATCAGTGACGGACGGACAGGGGGACTTTTTGGAAACACCATATATTTT. It translates to CAISDGRTGGLFGNTIYF.